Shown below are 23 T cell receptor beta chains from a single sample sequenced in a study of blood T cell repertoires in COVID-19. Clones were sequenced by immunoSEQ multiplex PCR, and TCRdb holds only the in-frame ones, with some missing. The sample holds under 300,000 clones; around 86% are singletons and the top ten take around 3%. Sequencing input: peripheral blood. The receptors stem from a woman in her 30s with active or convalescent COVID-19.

The CDR3 is CASSPRTGRRLEAFF. CDR3 sequence (DNA): TGTGCCAGCAGCCCCCGGACAGGACGACGTCTCGAAGCTTTCTTT. The chain carries TRBV3-1 (or the pseudogene TRBV3-2) and TRBJ1-1; 7 positions agree with TRBD1. This CDR3 region has 15 residues. CDR1 and CDR2 from the germline V gene are LGHDT and YNNKEL (reference sequence). Trimming cost V 4 bases and J 8 bases; bases outside gene matches: 13.

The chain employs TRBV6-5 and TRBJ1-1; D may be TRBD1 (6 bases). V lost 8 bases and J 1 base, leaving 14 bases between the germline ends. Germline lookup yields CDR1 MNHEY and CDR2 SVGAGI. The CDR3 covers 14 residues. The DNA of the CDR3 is TGTGCCAGCCGCGAGGGGGACCCGAACACTGAAGCTTTCTTT. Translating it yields CASREGDPNTEAFF.

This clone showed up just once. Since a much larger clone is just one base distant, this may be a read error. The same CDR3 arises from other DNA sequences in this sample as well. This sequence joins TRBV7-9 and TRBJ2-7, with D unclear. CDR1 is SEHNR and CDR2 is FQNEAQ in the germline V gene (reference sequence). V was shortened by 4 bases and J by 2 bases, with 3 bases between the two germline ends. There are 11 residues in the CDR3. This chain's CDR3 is CASSSAYEQYF. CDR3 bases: TGTGCCAGCAGCTCCGCCTACGAGCAGTACTTC.

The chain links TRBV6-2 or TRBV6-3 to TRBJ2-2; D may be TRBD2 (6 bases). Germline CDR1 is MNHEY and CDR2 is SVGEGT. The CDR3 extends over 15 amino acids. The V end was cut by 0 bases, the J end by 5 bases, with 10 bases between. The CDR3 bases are TGTGCCAGCAGTTACTCGGGGGGACCTACCGGGGAGCTGTTTTTT. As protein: CASSYSGGPTGELFF.

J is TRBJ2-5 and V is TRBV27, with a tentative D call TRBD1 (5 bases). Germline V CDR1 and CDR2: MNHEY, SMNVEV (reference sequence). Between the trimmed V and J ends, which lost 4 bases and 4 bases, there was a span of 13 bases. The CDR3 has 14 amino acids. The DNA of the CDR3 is TGTGCCAGCAGTTCTCTCATTGGGGCAGAGACCCAGTACTTC. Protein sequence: CASSSLIGAETQYF.

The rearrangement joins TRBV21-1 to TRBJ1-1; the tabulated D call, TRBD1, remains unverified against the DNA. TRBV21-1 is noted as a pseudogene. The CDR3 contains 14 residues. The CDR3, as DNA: TGTGCCAGCAGCAAATACCGGCAGGGTACTGAAGCTTTCTTT. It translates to CASSKYRQGTEAFF.

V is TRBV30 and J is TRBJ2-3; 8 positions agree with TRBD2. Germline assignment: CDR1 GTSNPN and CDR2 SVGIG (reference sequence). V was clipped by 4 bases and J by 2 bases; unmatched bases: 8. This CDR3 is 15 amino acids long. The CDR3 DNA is TGTGCCTGGACGGTCCGGGGGGGCCCCACAGATACGCAGTATTTT. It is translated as CAWTVRGGPTDTQYF.

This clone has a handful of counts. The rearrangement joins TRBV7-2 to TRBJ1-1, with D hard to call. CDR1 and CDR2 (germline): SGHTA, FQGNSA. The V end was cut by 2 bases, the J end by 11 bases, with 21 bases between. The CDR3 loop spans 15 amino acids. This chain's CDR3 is CASSLKTARAPRAFF. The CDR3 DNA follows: TGTGCCAGCAGCTTAAAAACCGCGAGGGCCCCGCGGGCTTTCTTT.

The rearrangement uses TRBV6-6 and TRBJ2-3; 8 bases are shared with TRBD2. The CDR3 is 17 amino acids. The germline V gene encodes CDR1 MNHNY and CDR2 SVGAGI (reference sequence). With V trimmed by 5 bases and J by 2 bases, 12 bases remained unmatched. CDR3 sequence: CASSPIRAGDNTDTQYF. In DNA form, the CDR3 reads TGTGCCAGCAGTCCGATCCGAGCGGGGGACAACACAGATACGCAGTATTTT.

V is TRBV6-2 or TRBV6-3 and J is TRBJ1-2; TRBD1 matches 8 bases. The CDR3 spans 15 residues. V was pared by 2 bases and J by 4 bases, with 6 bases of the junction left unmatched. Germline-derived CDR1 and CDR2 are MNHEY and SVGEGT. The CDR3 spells CASSYAGTGFYGYTF. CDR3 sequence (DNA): TGTGCCAGCAGTTACGCCGGGACAGGATTCTATGGCTACACCTTC.

Here the CDR3 DNA reads TGCGCCAGCAGACTTTCCCAAAACACTGAAGCTTTCTTT. Translation: CASRLSQNTEAFF. The chain links TRBV5-1 to TRBJ1-1; D unclear. CDR1 and CDR2 from the germline V gene are SGHRS and YFSETQ. V dropped 5 bases and J dropped 2 bases, with 10 bases sitting between them. The CDR3 consists of 13 residues.

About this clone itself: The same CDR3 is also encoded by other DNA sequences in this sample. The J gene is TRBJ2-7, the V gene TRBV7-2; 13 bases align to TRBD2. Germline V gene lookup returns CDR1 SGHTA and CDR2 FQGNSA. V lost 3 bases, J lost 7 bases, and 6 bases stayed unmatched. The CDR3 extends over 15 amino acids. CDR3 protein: CASSFTSGGAREQYF. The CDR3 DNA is TGTGCCAGCAGCTTTACTAGCGGGGGGGCGAGGGAGCAGTACTTC. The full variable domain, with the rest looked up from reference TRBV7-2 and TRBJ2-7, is GAGVSQSPSNKVTEKGKDVELRCDPISGHTALYWYRQSLGQGLEFLIYFQGNSAPDKSGLPSDRFSAERTGGSVSTLTIQRTQQEDSAVYLCASSFTSGGAREQYFGPGTRLTVT.

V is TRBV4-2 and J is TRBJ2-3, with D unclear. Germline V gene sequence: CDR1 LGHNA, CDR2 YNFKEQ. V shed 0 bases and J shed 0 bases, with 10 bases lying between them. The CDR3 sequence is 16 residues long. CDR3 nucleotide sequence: TGTGCCAGCAGCCAAGAGGTGGGCCGTAGCACAGATACGCAGTATTTT. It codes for CASSQEVGRSTDTQYF.

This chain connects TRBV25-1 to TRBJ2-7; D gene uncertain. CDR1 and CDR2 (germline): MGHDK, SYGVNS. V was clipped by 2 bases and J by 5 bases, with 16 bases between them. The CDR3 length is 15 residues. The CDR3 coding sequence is TGTGCCAGCAGTGAAGCAGGCCCCAAATTTAACGAGCAGTACTTC. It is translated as CASSEAGPKFNEQYF.

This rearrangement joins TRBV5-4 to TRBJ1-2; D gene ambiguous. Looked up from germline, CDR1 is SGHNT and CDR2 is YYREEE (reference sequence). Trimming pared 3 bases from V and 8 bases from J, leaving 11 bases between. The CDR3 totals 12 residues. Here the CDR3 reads CASSSPTGGYTF. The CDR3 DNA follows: TGTGCCAGCAGCTCCCCTACGGGAGGCTACACCTTC. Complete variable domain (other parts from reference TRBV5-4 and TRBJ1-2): ETGVTQSPTHLIKTRGQQVTLRCSSQSGHNTVSWYQQALGQGPQFIFQYYREEENGRGNFPPRFSGLQFPNYSSELNVNALELDDSALYLCASSSPTGGYTFGSGTRLTVV.

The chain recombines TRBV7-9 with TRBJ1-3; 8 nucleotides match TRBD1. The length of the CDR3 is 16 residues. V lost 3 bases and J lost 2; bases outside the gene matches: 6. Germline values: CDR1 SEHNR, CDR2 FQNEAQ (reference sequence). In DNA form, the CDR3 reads TGTGCCAGCAGCTTTTGGACAGGGCGTGCTGGAAACACCATATATTTT. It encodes CASSFWTGRAGNTIYF.

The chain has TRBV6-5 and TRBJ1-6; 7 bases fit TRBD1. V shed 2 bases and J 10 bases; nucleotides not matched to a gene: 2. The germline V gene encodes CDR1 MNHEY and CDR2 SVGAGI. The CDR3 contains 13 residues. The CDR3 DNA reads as TGTGCCAGCAGTTACGAGGGGGCCTCACCCCTCCACTTT. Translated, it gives CASSYEGASPLHF.

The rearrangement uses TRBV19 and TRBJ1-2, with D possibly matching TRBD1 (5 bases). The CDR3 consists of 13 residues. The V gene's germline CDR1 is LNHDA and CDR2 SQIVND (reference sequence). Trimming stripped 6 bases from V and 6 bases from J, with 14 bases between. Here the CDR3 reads CASRKMTVDGYTF. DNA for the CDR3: TGTGCCAGTAGGAAAATGACAGTTGATGGCTACACCTTC.

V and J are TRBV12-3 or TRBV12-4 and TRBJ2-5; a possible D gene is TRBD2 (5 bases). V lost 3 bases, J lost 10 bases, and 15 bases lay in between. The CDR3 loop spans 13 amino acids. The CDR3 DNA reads TGTGCCAGCAGTTTCGCCAGCGGCCCCGACCAGTACTTC. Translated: CASSFASGPDQYF.

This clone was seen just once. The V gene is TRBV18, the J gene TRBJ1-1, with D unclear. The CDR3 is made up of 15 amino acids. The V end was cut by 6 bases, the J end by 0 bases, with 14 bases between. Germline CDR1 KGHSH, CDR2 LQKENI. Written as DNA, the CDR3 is TGTGCCAGCTCCGAACTTACCTTCATGAACACTGAAGCTTTCTTT. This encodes CASSELTFMNTEAFF. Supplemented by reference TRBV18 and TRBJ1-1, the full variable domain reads NAGVMQNPRHLVRRRGQEARLRCSPMKGHSHVYWYRQLPEEGLKFMVYLQKENIIDESGMPKERFSAEFPKEGPSILRIQQVVRGDSAAYFCASSELTFMNTEAFFGQGTRLTVV.

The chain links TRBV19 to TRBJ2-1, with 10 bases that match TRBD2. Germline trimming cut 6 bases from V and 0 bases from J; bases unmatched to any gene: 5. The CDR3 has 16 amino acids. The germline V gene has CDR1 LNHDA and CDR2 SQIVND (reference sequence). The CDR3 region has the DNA TGTGCCAGTAGGCTTAGCGGGGGGAACTCCTACAATGAGCAGTTCTTC. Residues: CASRLSGGNSYNEQFF.

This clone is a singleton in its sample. The CDR3 region has the DNA TGTGCCAGCAGCTTAAGGACAGGGGGCGGGGATGGCTACACCTTC. Amino acids: CASSLRTGGGDGYTF. V and J are TRBV7-2 and TRBJ1-2; 11 nucleotides agree with TRBD1. The CDR3 length is 15 residues. Germline CDR1 SGHTA, CDR2 FQGNSA. The ends lost 2 bases at V and 6 bases at J; junction bases unmatched: 5.

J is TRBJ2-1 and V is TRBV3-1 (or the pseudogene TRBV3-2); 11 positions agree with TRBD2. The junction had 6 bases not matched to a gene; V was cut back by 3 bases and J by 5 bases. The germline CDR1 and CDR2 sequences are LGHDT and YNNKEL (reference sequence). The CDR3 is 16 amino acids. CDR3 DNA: TGTGCCAGCAGCCAGGCGGTACTAGCGGGGGACAATGAGCAGTTCTTC. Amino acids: CASSQAVLAGDNEQFF.